One and the same sample provided the 14 T cell receptor beta chains below, sequenced in a study of beta chain features in type 1 diabetes. Findings of the study overall: TCRB CDR3 length was moderately but significantly reduced in all four CD4+ subsets of Type 1 diabetes patients.

These receptors lack a known antigen. Expressed TCRB transcripts were sequenced after all isolated RNA was converted to cDNA. Assay used: immunoSEQ multiplex PCR; TCRdb lists only in-frame clones, some missing. The table includes fewer than 400,000 clones, around 9.7% detected once. Source material: central memory CD4+ T cells from blood. The receptors were sampled from a man between 25 and 39 years old with type 1 diabetes.

This clone has a handful of counts. V gene TRBV7-9 combines with J gene TRBJ1-6, with a possible D match to TRBD1 (6 bases). The length of the CDR3 is 14 residues. The ends were cut back, 4 bases at V and 5 bases at J, with 9 bases in the middle. Germline V lookup: CDR1 SEHNR, CDR2 FQNEAQ (reference sequence). The CDR3 loop is CASSYAGDNSPLHF. The CDR3 DNA follows: TGTGCCAGCAGCTACGCAGGGGATAATTCACCCCTCCACTTT.

The V call is TRBV2, the J call TRBJ1-2; possibly TRBD1 for D (6 bases). This CDR3 contains 13 residues. The V end was cut by 5 bases, the J end by 8 bases, with 15 bases between. Germline V gene sequence: CDR1 SNHLY, CDR2 FYNNEI. The CDR3 DNA reads TGTGCCAGCAGTTACGGACAGTCTTGGGGCTACACCTTC. Translating gives CASSYGQSWGYTF.

The chain couples TRBV6-5 to TRBJ2-7; no firm D call. CDR3 size: 15 residues. V lost 0 bases to trimming and J lost 6 bases, with 15 bases between them. Germline CDR1 MNHEY, CDR2 SVGAGI. Written as DNA, the CDR3 is TGTGCCAGCAGTTACTCGGAATCCCCCGGTTTCGAGCAGTACTTC. Translated, it gives CASSYSESPGFEQYF.

This rearrangement joins TRBV10-3 to TRBJ1-2; weak D call: TRBD1 (6 bases). V lost 10 bases, J lost 2 bases, and 20 bases lay in between. Germline V gene data show CDR1 as ENHRY and CDR2 as SYGVKD. CDR3 size: 15 residues. Here the CDR3 DNA reads TGTGCCACCCTTTCCCTACCGACAGGCAACTATGGCTACACCTTC. The encoded protein is CATLSLPTGNYGYTF.

This clone was counted only a few times. This rearrangement joins TRBV28 to TRBJ1-5, with a tentative D call TRBD1 (6 bases). V was cut by 5 bases and J by 6 bases, with 20 bases left in between. The CDR3 extends over 16 amino acids. Germline V gives CDR1 MDHEN, CDR2 SYDVKM. The CDR3, as DNA: TGTGCCAGCAGTCCCCCAATACAGGGTGGCGGTCAGCCCCAGCATTTT. Translation gives CASSPPIQGGGQPQHF.

The V and J genes are TRBV10-2 and TRBJ2-6, with D possibly being TRBD1 (6 bases). CDR3 length: 14 residues. The germline CDR1 and CDR2 sequences are WSHSY and SAAADI. Trimming shortened V by 7 bases and J by 2 bases, and 9 bases separated the two germline ends. CDR3 in DNA: TGCGCCAGCACTTCAGGGGCTGGGGCCAACGTCCTGACTTTC. It specifies CASTSGAGANVLTF.

V gene TRBV5-6 combines with J gene TRBJ2-5; D not certain. This CDR3 spans 15 amino acids. CDR1 is SGHDT, CDR2 YYEEEE, per germline. Trimming took off 1 base at V and 5 bases at J, with 15 bases between the two ends. CDR3 DNA sequence: TGTGCCAGCAGCTTGTTGTCCCGCGATGGTGAGACCCAGTACTTC. This encodes CASSLLSRDGETQYF.

This clone was picked up a small number of times. The chain employs TRBV2 and TRBJ1-2, with D unclear. In germline, CDR1 is SNHLY, CDR2 FYNNEI. Trimming left V 4 bases short and J 6 bases short, with 9 bases between. This CDR3 region has 12 residues. The chain's CDR3 is CASSVHRDGYTF. CDR3 in DNA: TGTGCCAGCAGTGTCCATAGGGATGGCTACACCTTC. The full variable domain, rest sourced from reference TRBV2 and TRBJ1-2, is EPEVTQTPSHQVTQMGQEVILRCVPISNHLYFYWYRQILGQKVEFLVSFYNNEISEKSEIFDDQFSVERPDGSNFTLKIRSTKLEDSAMYFCASSVHRDGYTFGSGTRLTVV.

V and J are TRBV9 and TRBJ2-5, with TRBD1 identical over 7 bases. The CDR3 loop spans 14 amino acids. The V gene end was trimmed by 4 bases and the J gene end by 4 bases; junction bases not matched to a gene: 7. Germline-derived CDR1 and CDR2 are SGDLS and YYNGEE. CDR3 nucleotide sequence: TGTGCCAGCAGCACACAGGGGAATGGAGAGACCCAGTACTTC. As protein: CASSTQGNGETQYF. Based on the CDR3 plus reference TRBV9 and TRBJ2-5, the full variable domain is DSGVTQTPKHLITATGQRVTLRCSPRSGDLSVYWYQQSLDQGLQFLIQYYNGEERAKGNILERFSAQQFPDLHSELNLSSLELGDSALYFCASSTQGNGETQYFGPGTRLLVL.

At least ten counts were recorded for this clone. The V gene is TRBV23-1, the J gene TRBJ1-5; no firm D call. TRBV23-1 is an ORF for which the function is uncertain. The CDR3 consists of 13 residues. Trimming pared 4 bases from V and 2 bases from J, leaving 6 bases between. The CDR3 here is CASSRRCNQPQHF. DNA of the CDR3: TGCGCCAGCAGTCGAAGGTGCAATCAGCCCCAGCATTTT.

This clone was detected ten times or more. V and J are TRBV28 and TRBJ2-7; D tentatively reads TRBD1 or TRBD2 (5 bases each). Trimming removed 5 bases at V and 6 bases at J, with 20 bases between. The V gene's germline CDR1 is MDHEN and CDR2 SYDVKM. The CDR3 loop spans 15 amino acids. In nucleotides, the CDR3 is TGTGCCAGCAGTACCGGGACGGCCTCTTCCACCGAGCAGTACTTC. This translates into CASSTGTASSTEQYF.

This clone has just a few counts. The chain has TRBV5-5 and TRBJ1-1, with D hard to call. This CDR3 has 14 residues. V dropped 0 bases and J dropped 6 bases, with 12 bases sitting between them. Germline lookup yields CDR1 SGHKS and CDR2 YYEKEE (reference sequence). CDR3 protein: CASSLEVFRPEAFF. CDR3 nucleotide sequence: TGTGCCAGCAGCTTGGAGGTTTTCCGGCCTGAAGCTTTCTTT.

This clone appeared many times. The V and J genes are TRBV10-3 and TRBJ2-3; D is unresolved. V lost 10 bases and J lost 4, with 15 bases in between. Germline CDR1 reads ENHRY; CDR2 reads SYGVKD. The CDR3 runs 13 residues. The DNA of the CDR3 is TGTGCCACTTCGGCTCCTGCGGCAGATACGCAGTATTTT. Its translation: CATSAPAADTQYF.

This rearrangement joins TRBV2 to TRBJ2-7; possible D gene TRBD2, 6 bases. The CDR3 covers 15 residues. V lost 6 bases and J 0 bases, leaving 15 bases between the germline ends. Germline values: CDR1 SNHLY, CDR2 FYNNEI. CDR3 DNA sequence: TGTGCCAGCAGCCTAACTAGCCCTTCCTCCTACGAGCAGTACTTC. It codes for CASSLTSPSSYEQYF.